These 10 T cell receptor beta chains were sequenced from one sample in a study of blood T cell repertoires in COVID-19. Assay used: immunoSEQ multiplex PCR; TCRdb lists only in-frame clones, some missing. The sample contains 330,000 or so clones, more than 75% of which appear only once. Sequences were obtained from PBMCs or T cells enriched from blood (not recorded which). All receptors come from a man between 40 and 49 years old in a cohort exposed to, infected with or recovered from COVID-19 (not recorded which).

The rearrangement uses TRBV12-5 and TRBJ2-2; 11 nucleotides match TRBD2. With 7 bases clipped from V and 9 bases from J, the junction kept 4 bases outside the gene matches. Germline assignment: CDR1 LGHNT and CDR2 FRNRAP. The CDR3 totals 13 residues. The CDR3 bases are TGTGCTAGTGCGACTAGCGGGAAAAGGGAGCTGTTTTTT. Its protein is CASATSGKRELFF. Drawing the rest from reference TRBV12-5 and TRBJ2-2, the complete variable domain is DARVTQTPRHKVTEMGQEVTMRCQPILGHNTVFWYRQTMMQGLELLAYFRNRAPLDDSGMPKDRFSAEMPDATLATLKIQPSEPRDSAVYFCASATSGKRELFFGEGSRLTVL.

The chain has TRBV2 and TRBJ2-7; tentatively, D is TRBD1 (5 bases). The CDR3 sequence is 13 residues long. Germline V lookup: CDR1 SNHLY, CDR2 FYNNEI. Trimming took off 7 bases at V and 3 bases at J, with 13 bases between the two ends. The CDR3 DNA reads as TGTGCCAGCATTGACTGGACAAACTACGAGCAGTACTTC. Residues: CASIDWTNYEQYF.

The chain joins TRBV7-6 to TRBJ2-7; TRBD2 aligns across 8 bases. Germline V CDR1 and CDR2: SGHVS, FNYEAQ. This CDR3 has 13 residues. Trimming cost V 5 bases and J 6 bases; bases outside gene matches: 6. Here the CDR3 DNA reads TGTGCCAGCAGCCTGGGACTAGAATCCGAGCAGTACTTC. Translating it yields CASSLGLESEQYF.

This chain uses TRBV5-8 with TRBJ1-3; D remains ambiguous. Trimming took off 2 bases at V and 0 bases at J, with 15 bases between the two ends. Germline V gene data show CDR1 as SGHTS and CDR2 as YDEGEE. The CDR3 has 17 residues. CDR3 DNA sequence: TGTGCCAGCAGCTTTAAACGTGGGAGACCCTCTGGAAACACCATATATTTT. It translates to CASSFKRGRPSGNTIYF. Full variable domain (rest looked up from reference TRBV5-8 and TRBJ1-3): EAGVTQSPTHLIKTRGQQATLRCSPISGHTSVYWYQQALGLGLQFLLWYDEGEERNRGNFPPRFSGRQFPNYSSELNVNALELEDSALYLCASSFKRGRPSGNTIYFGEGSWLTVV.

The gene calls are TRBV4-2 and TRBJ2-1, with TRBD2 matching over 10 bases. In germline, CDR1 is LGHNA, CDR2 YNFKEQ. This CDR3 spans 16 amino acids. Unmatched junction bases numbered 5, after V lost 0 bases and J lost 6 bases. The CDR3 reads CASSQEAAGGPNEQFF. Written as DNA, the CDR3 is TGTGCCAGCAGCCAAGAGGCAGCGGGAGGGCCCAATGAGCAGTTCTTC.

The chain uses TRBV27 and TRBJ2-5, with 7 bases lining up with TRBD2. The germline CDR1 and CDR2 sequences are MNHEY and SMNVEV (reference sequence). The length of the CDR3 is 14 residues. The junction had 6 bases not matched to a gene; V was cut back by 3 bases and J by 5 bases. The CDR3 DNA is TGTGCCAGCAGTTTTGGGGGGGGGTTGGAGACCCAGTACTTC. This sequence encodes CASSFGGGLETQYF.

This sequence joins TRBV28 and TRBJ2-7; TRBD1 matches 9 bases. Germline V gives CDR1 MDHEN, CDR2 SYDVKM. Trimming removed 6 bases from V and 1 base from J; junction bases left unmatched: 7. The CDR3 runs to 15 residues. CDR3 region: CASSLQGASSYEQYF. The CDR3, as DNA: TGTGCCAGCAGCCTACAGGGGGCCTCGTCCTACGAGCAGTACTTC.

In its sample, this clone was seen once. The chain uses TRBV6-2 or TRBV6-3 and TRBJ2-7, with 7 nucleotides matching TRBD1. Germline V lookup: CDR1 MNHEY, CDR2 SVGEGT. This CDR3 has 13 amino acids. V lost 2 bases to trimming and J lost 10 bases; unmatched junction nucleotides: 8. CDR3 sequence reads: CASSYGSWDSQYF. The CDR3 nucleotides are TGTGCCAGCAGTTACGGATCCTGGGACAGTCAGTACTTC.

This chain connects TRBV29-1 to TRBJ2-7; 14 bases fit TRBD2. CDR3 length: 16 residues. The germline V gene has CDR1 SQVTM and CDR2 ANQGSEA. V shed 7 bases, J shed 1 base, and the junction held 9 bases outside the gene matches. The CDR3 loop is CSAAGGTSGSSYEQYF. CDR3 in DNA: TGCAGCGCTGCTGGCGGGACTAGCGGGAGTTCCTACGAGCAGTACTTC.

The chain has TRBV25-1 and TRBJ2-2; TRBD2 aligns across 7 bases. Germline V gene sequence: CDR1 MGHDK, CDR2 SYGVNS. Trimming took 2 bases from V and 5 from J; bases not matched to a gene: 5. The CDR3 is 15 residues long. This chain's CDR3 is CASSEVGEGTGELFF. CDR3 sequence (DNA): TGTGCCAGCAGTGAAGTCGGGGAGGGGACCGGGGAGCTGTTTTTT.